The entry below gives a single T cell receptor (beta chain) sequence along with its context. V shed 3 bases and J shed 4 bases, with 8 bases lying between them. CDR3 length equals 12 residues. Per germline, CDR1 SQVTM and CDR2 ANQGSEA. These data belong to a study of blood T cell repertoires in COVID-19. Study summary: The study drew acute and convalescent COVID-19 samples from the United States, Italy and Spain. The analysed material was cDNA or gDNA that came from T cells, B-cell-depleted T cells, or PBMCs.

Participants were placed into cohorts based on the clinical history they reported. Assay: immunoSEQ multiplex PCR; the TCRdb copy retains only in-frame clones and omits some. The sample shows around 180,000 clones, around 80% of them seen only once. This TCR came from a woman aged 45-60 years with acute COVID-19. The specimen sequenced was PBMCs or T cells enriched from blood (not recorded which). This chain connects TRBV29-1 to TRBJ2-3; D is unclear. CDR3 residues: CSVEGSADTQYF. The CDR3 bases are TGCAGCGTTGAGGGCAGTGCAGATACGCAGTATTTT.